This is a list of T cell receptor beta chains from one sample in a study of OX40 agonist ivuxolimab in advanced cancers. This table comes from immunoSEQ multiplex PCR, and its TCRdb copy is limited to in-frame clones, with some not included. Here the sample spans 70,000 to 90,000 clones, approximately 81% being singletons. Here the sequenced sample was CD4+ or CD8+ T cells sorted from blood, taken in a trial of the OX40 agonist ivuxolimab. These receptors were obtained from an adult with an advanced solid tumor such as melanoma, head and neck, liver or kidney cancer. CDR3s include the opening cysteine and the closing phenylalanine or tryptophan. A D gene is named only where the DNA matches it firmly. Clone size, where shown, is once, few, many, or a class for clones that have expanded.

cdr3_nt cdr3_aa d_call v_call clone_size j_call
TGTGCCAGCAGCTCCACTTCCGGGGCTAGCGGACTAGCCAAAAACATTCAGTACTTC CASSSTSGASGLAKNIQYF TRBD2 TRBV7-9 - TRBJ2-4
TGCAGTGCGTCCCTCGCCCCCGGAGAGTTCTTC CSASLAPGEFF - TRBV20-1 - TRBJ2-1
TGTGCCAGCAGCTTAAATAGCGGGGGGGCACCAGATACGCAGTATTTT CASSLNSGGAPDTQYF TRBD2 TRBV7-3 once TRBJ2-3
TGTGCCAGCAGTAATAGCCACGACGCCTTCTTC CASSNSHDAFF - TRBV7-8 - TRBJ2-1
TGTGCCAGCTGTAACCCCTTGACCAGCGGGGACTACAATGAGCAGTTCTTC CASCNPLTSGDYNEQFF TRBD2 TRBV27 - TRBJ2-1
TGCGCCAGCAGCTCCGGCGGGCAGGGATCGGCGGAGACCCAGTACTTC CASSSGGQGSAETQYF - TRBV5-1 - TRBJ2-5
TGTGCCAGCAGTTTATGGGGCGGAGGGGGTCAGCCCCAGCATTTT CASSLWGGGGQPQHF - TRBV27 - TRBJ1-5
TGTGCCAGCAGACTGAACACCGGGGAGCTGTTTTTT CASRLNTGELFF - TRBV6-1 - TRBJ2-2
TGTGCCAGCAGCTTAGGTAGTCGGGTGGAAGCTTTCTTT CASSLGSRVEAFF - TRBV7-9 - TRBJ1-1
TGTGCCAGTAGCCCTAACCCAGCGGGTGAGCAGTTCTTC CASSPNPAGEQFF - TRBV19 - TRBJ2-1
TGCGCCAGCAGCTTAGGAAATTCGAACACCGGGGAGCTGTTTTTT CASSLGNSNTGELFF - TRBV5-1 - TRBJ2-2
TGTGCCAGCAGCTTAGCTAGCGGGAGCCCCGATACGCAGTATTTT CASSLASGSPDTQYF TRBD2 TRBV11-3 - TRBJ2-3
TGTGCCAGCAGCCTAACCCTAGCGGGGGATCGCAATGAGCAGTTCTTC CASSLTLAGDRNEQFF TRBD2 TRBV11-1 - TRBJ2-1
TGTGCCAGCTCACCCTACAGGGGGCGTCAACTAGCGGGACCCTACAATGAGCAGTTCTTC CASSPYRGRQLAGPYNEQFF - TRBV18 - TRBJ2-1
TGTGCCAGCAGTGAAAATGGAAATCAGCCCCAGCATTTT CASSENGNQPQHF - TRBV6-1 - TRBJ1-5
TGCGCCAGCAGCCAAGGGTCCGGGGAGCATCAGCCCCAGCATTTT CASSQGSGEHQPQHF - TRBV4-1 few TRBJ1-5
TGTGCCACCGGGACGTTGGGAATCAATCAGCCCCAGCATTTT CATGTLGINQPQHF - TRBV15 - TRBJ1-5
TGTGCCAGCAGCTCAACTAGCGCCCGCACAGATACGCAGTATTTT CASSSTSARTDTQYF TRBD2 TRBV7-2 once TRBJ2-3
TGTGCCAGCAGCTACTGGGGGGGGAACTATGGCTACACCTTC CASSYWGGNYGYTF - TRBV6-6 - TRBJ1-2
TGCGCCAGCAGCTTGGAAGCTGGTAGCTCCTACAATGAGCAGTTCTTC CASSLEAGSSYNEQFF - TRBV5-1 - TRBJ2-1
TGTGCCAGCAGCTTAATCGATTACATGAACACTGAAGCTTTCTTT CASSLIDYMNTEAFF - TRBV7-2 - TRBJ1-1
TGTGCCAGTAGTCCCCGCGGATACAATGAGCAGTTCTTC CASSPRGYNEQFF - TRBV19 few TRBJ2-1
TGTGCCAGTAGTATTAACGTGGGGGGCGAGGCTGGCTACACCTTC CASSINVGGEAGYTF - TRBV19 - TRBJ1-2
TGTGCCAGCAGCTCTAGCGGGAGAACCTACAATGAGCAGTTCTTC CASSSSGRTYNEQFF TRBD2 TRBV11-2 few TRBJ2-1
TGTGCCAGCACCCGCTCCCAACTGACTGAAGCTTTCTTT CASTRSQLTEAFF - TRBV14 - TRBJ1-1
TGTGCCAGCAGTTTAGGGACAGGGGGCGTAATGTTCGGGGGCTACACCTTC CASSLGTGGVMFGGYTF TRBD1 TRBV27 - TRBJ1-2
TGTGCCAGCAGGGGCACTTCCGGGACTAGCAAAGAGACCCAGTACTTC CASRGTSGTSKETQYF TRBD2 TRBV2 - TRBJ2-5
TGTGCCAGCAGCTTGGAGTTGAGCTCCTACAATGAGCAGTTCTTC CASSLELSSYNEQFF - TRBV5-4 - TRBJ2-1
TGTGCCTCTATTCCAGAGCACTCCTATAATTCACCCCTCCACTTT CASIPEHSYNSPLHF - TRBV30 once TRBJ1-6
TGTGCCAGCAGTTACTCCCAGGGTCTCGGCTACGAGCAGTACTTC CASSYSQGLGYEQYF - TRBV6-6 - TRBJ2-7
TGTGCCAGCAGTGAAGAAATCAGGGGCGAACAGCCCCAGCATTTT CASSEEIRGEQPQHF - TRBV2 - TRBJ1-5
TGTGCCAGCAGGCGCACAGGGGGCAACTACAATGAGCAGTTCTTC CASRRTGGNYNEQFF TRBD1 TRBV7-8 - TRBJ2-1
TGTGCCAGCTCACCACCGGAAGGGGGCGGTCAGCCCCAGCATTTT CASSPPEGGGQPQHF TRBD1 TRBV18 - TRBJ1-5
TGTGCCATCAGCCGAGAATCGCTCGACAATGAGCAGTTCTTC CAISRESLDNEQFF - TRBV10-3 - TRBJ2-1
TGCAGCGTTGCGGGACTAGCGGGAGGGTCAGATACGCAGTATTTT CSVAGLAGGSDTQYF TRBD2 TRBV29-1 - TRBJ2-3
TGTGCCAGCAGTGCCCCGGGACAGCCATACAATGAGCAGTTCTTC CASSAPGQPYNEQFF TRBD1 TRBV6-6 - TRBJ2-1
TGTGCCAGCAGCTCGCGACAGGGGAACACTGAAGCTTTCTTT CASSSRQGNTEAFF TRBD1 TRBV11-3 - TRBJ1-1
TGCGCCAGCAGCTTGGCCGAAATTTCTGGGGCCAACGTCCTGACTTTC CASSLAEISGANVLTF - TRBV5-1 - TRBJ2-6
TGTGCCAGCAGTGAAAGAGGGCATCAGCCCCAGCATTTT CASSERGHQPQHF - TRBV6-1 - TRBJ1-5
TGCGCCAGCAGCGCCGGGACACAGAGCAATCAGCCCCAGCATTTT CASSAGTQSNQPQHF - TRBV5-1 medium-sized TRBJ1-5
TGTGCCAGCAGCATGACTAGCGGGAGGTCCTACGAGCAGTACTTC CASSMTSGRSYEQYF TRBD2 TRBV7-3 few TRBJ2-7
TGTGCCAGCAGTTCCCCTTCGTTGCACACTGAAGCTTTCTTT CASSSPSLHTEAFF - TRBV27 - TRBJ1-1
TGTGCCAGCAGCGACTTCCTCCGGGACAGGGGGCCCAATGAGCAGTTCTTC CASSDFLRDRGPNEQFF TRBD1 TRBV7-9 - TRBJ2-1
TGTGCCAGCAGCTTAGACGGGGGGACCTATGGCTACACCTTC CASSLDGGTYGYTF - TRBV11-2 - TRBJ1-2
TGTGCCAGCAGCAAGCGGATGAGGGATAATGAAAAACTGTTTTTT CASSKRMRDNEKLFF - TRBV7-8 once TRBJ1-4
TGTGCCAGCAGGTCCGGGACAGGGTACAATGAGCAGTTCTTC CASRSGTGYNEQFF TRBD1 TRBV7-8 - TRBJ2-1
TGTGCCAGCAGCCCAACGACAGGGGGGGACACCGGGGAGCTGTTTTTT CASSPTTGGDTGELFF TRBD1 TRBV7-3 - TRBJ2-2
TGTGCCAGCAGTGAGTTGGTATTCTCTGGGGCCAACGTCCTGACTTTC CASSELVFSGANVLTF - TRBV6-1 - TRBJ2-6
TGTGCCAGCAGCCCAGGACTAGCGGGAGCGGGAGAGACCCAGTACTTC CASSPGLAGAGETQYF TRBD2 TRBV11-3 - TRBJ2-5
TGTGCCAGCAGCGACAACCGGGACATACGCACCGGGGAGCTGTTTTTT CASSDNRDIRTGELFF - TRBV5-6 - TRBJ2-2
TGCGCCAGCAGCCAAGGGACAGGTACTGGAAACACCATATATTTT CASSQGTGTGNTIYF TRBD1 TRBV5-1 - TRBJ1-3
TGTGCCAGCAGCGTCTCGGTAGACGACGAGCAGTACTTC CASSVSVDDEQYF - TRBV9 few TRBJ2-7
TGTGCCAGCAGCTTAGGAGGCCACTTATTGCGTTATAGCACAGATACGCAGTATTTT CASSLGGHLLRYSTDTQYF - TRBV13 - TRBJ2-3
TGTGCCATCAGCACCACACAAAGCACTGAAGCTTTCTTT CAISTTQSTEAFF - TRBV10-3 - TRBJ1-1
TGCAGCGTTGTTTGGGGGGTATCTGGAAACACCATATATTTT CSVVWGVSGNTIYF - TRBV29-1 - TRBJ1-3
TGTGCCAGCGGAGTGGTCGTCCCCGGCGGCACTAATGAAAAACTGTTTTTT CASGVVVPGGTNEKLFF - TRBV25-1 - TRBJ1-4
TGTGCCAGCAGCTTTTGGCAGATGAACACTGAAGCTTTCTTT CASSFWQMNTEAFF - TRBV13 - TRBJ1-1
TGTGCCAGCAGTTACTCGGCCAGGATGAACACTGAAGCTTTCTTT CASSYSARMNTEAFF - TRBV6-5 - TRBJ1-1
TGTGCCAGCAGCGTAGATCCCTTTGGAACGAACACCGGGGAGCTGTTTTTT CASSVDPFGTNTGELFF - TRBV9 - TRBJ2-2
TGTGCCAGCAGCAAGTGGGGGGGCGACCTAGACACTGAAGCTTTCTTT CASSKWGGDLDTEAFF - TRBV7-9 - TRBJ1-1